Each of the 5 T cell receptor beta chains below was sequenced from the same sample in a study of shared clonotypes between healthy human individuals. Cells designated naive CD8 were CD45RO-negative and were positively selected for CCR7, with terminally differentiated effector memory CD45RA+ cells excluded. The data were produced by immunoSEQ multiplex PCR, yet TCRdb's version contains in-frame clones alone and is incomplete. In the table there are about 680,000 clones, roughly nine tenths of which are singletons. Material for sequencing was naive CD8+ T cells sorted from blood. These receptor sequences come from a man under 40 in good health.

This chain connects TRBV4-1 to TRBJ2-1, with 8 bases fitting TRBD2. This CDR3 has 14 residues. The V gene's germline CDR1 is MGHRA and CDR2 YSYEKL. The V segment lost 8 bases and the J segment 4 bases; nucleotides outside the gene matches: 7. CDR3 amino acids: CASRGGGMYNEQFF. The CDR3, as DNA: TGCGCCAGCCGGGGGGGCGGGATGTACAATGAGCAGTTCTTC.

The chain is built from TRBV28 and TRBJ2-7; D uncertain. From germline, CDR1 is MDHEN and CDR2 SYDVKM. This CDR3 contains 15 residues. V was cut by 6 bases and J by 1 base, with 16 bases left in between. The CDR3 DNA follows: TGTGCCAGCAGCTCGGCCCTCTCTCGATCCTACGAGCAGTACTTC. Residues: CASSSALSRSYEQYF.

The CDR3 protein is CASSPPHSYEQYF. As DNA, the CDR3 is TGTGCCAGCAGCCCGCCCCACTCCTACGAGCAGTACTTC. The chain recombines TRBV5-5 with TRBJ2-7; no firm D call. CDR3 length: 13 residues. V lost 4 bases and J lost 0, with 8 bases in between. In germline, CDR1 is SGHKS, CDR2 YYEKEE (reference sequence).

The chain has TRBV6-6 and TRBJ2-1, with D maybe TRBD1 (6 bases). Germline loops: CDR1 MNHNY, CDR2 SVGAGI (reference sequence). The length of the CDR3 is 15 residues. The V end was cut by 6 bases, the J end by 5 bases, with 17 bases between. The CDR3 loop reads CASRRRTATDNEQFF. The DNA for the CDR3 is TGTGCCAGCAGACGACGGACAGCGACGGACAATGAGCAGTTCTTC.

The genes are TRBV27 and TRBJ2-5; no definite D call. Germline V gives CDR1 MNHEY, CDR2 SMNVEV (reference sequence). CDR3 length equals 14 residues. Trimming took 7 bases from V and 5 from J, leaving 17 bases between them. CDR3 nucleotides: TGTGCCAGCACAAACTGGACGAGTATCGAGACCCAGTACTTC. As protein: CASTNWTSIETQYF.